The source of this T cell receptor beta chain is a study of early stage breast cancer tumors. Background on the study: ER+/PR+/HER2- status applied to about 70% of the 16 invasive breast tumors. The ER+/PR+/HER2- tumors included fewer than 10 ductal and a few lobular carcinomas. Overall study findings and caveats: Tumors had approximately 2.5-fold higher T cell density than normal breast. In most of the 16 patients, blood comparison separated tumor from normal breast.

Assay: immunoSEQ multiplex PCR; the TCRdb copy retains only in-frame clones and omits some. The sample comprises some 29,000 clones, roughly 81% of which are singletons, and 9.3% rests with the top ten. Notes on this clone: Its antigen is currently unknown.

Sequenced material: blood. The TCR originated in a person in their fifties or sixties with breast cancer.

Written as DNA, the CDR3 is TGTGCCAGCAGGCCCGGGACCGCGAATGAAAAACTGTTTTTT. Translated: CASRPGTANEKLFF. This chain joins TRBV2 and TRBJ1-4; a weak D match, TRBD1 (5 bases). CDR1 is SNHLY, CDR2 FYNNEI, per germline. Trimming stripped 6 bases from V and 5 bases from J, with 13 bases between. This CDR3 has 14 residues. Full variable domain (rest looked up from reference TRBV2 and TRBJ1-4): EPEVTQTPSHQVTQMGQEVILRCVPISNHLYFYWYRQILGQKVEFLVSFYNNEISEKSEIFDDQFSVERPDGSNFTLKIRSTKLEDSAMYFCASRPGTANEKLFFGSGTQLSVL.